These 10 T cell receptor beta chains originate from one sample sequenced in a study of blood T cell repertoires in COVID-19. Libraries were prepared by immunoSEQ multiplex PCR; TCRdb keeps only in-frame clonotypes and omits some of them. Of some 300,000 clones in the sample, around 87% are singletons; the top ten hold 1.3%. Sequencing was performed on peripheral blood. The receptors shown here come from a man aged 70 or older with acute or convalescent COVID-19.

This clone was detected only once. This CDR3 is CASSHRQGTNSGNTIYF. The CDR3 DNA is TGTGCCAGCAGCCACAGACAGGGAACAAACTCTGGAAACACCATATATTTT. This chain joins TRBV4-2 and TRBJ1-3, with TRBD1 matching 7 bases. The CDR3 is made up of 17 amino acids. CDR1 is LGHNA and CDR2 is YNFKEQ in the germline V gene. V lost 3 bases to trimming and J lost 0 bases; unmatched junction nucleotides: 8.

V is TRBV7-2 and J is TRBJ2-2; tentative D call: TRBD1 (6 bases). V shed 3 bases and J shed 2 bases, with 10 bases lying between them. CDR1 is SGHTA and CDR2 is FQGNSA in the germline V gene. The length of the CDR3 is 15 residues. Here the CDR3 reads CASSFQGRNTGELFF. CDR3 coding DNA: TGTGCCAGCAGCTTTCAGGGGCGTAACACCGGGGAGCTGTTTTTT.

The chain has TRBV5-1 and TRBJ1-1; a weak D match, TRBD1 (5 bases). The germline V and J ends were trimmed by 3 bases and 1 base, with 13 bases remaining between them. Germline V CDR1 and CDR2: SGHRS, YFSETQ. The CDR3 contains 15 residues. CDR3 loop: CASSSIQASNTEAFF. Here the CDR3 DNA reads TGCGCCAGCAGCTCGATACAGGCTTCGAACACTGAAGCTTTCTTT.

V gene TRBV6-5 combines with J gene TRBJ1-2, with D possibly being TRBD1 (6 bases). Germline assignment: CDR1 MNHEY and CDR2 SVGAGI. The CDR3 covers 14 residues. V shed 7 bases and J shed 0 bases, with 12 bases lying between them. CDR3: CASTTGRSNYGYTF. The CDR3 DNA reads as TGTGCCAGCACCACAGGGCGTTCTAACTATGGCTACACCTTC.

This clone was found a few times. As DNA, the CDR3 is TGCAGTGCTAGTGGTTATCTAGAGACCCAGTACTTC. Residues: CSASGYLETQYF. The chain is built from TRBV20-1 and TRBJ2-5; D is uncertain. The CDR3 runs to 12 residues. Germline CDR1 and CDR2: DFQATT and SNEGSKA (reference sequence). V gave up 3 bases and J gave up 4 bases, with 9 bases separating them.

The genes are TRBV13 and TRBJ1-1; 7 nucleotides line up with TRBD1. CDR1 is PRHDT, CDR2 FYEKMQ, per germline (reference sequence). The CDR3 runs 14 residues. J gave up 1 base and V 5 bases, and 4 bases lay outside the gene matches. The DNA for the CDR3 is TGTGCCAGCAGCAATTACAGGGGGAACACTGAAGCTTTCTTT. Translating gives CASSNYRGNTEAFF.

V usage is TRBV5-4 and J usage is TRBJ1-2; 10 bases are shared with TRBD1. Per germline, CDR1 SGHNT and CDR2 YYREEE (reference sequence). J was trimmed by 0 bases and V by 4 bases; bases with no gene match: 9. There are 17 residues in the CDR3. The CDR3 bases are TGTGCCAGCAGCCTAGGGACAGGGGCCCTTACTAACTATGGCTACACCTTC. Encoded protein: CASSLGTGALTNYGYTF. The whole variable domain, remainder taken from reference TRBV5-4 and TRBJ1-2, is ETGVTQSPTHLIKTRGQQVTLRCSSQSGHNTVSWYQQALGQGPQFIFQYYREEENGRGNFPPRFSGLQFPNYSSELNVNALELDDSALYLCASSLGTGALTNYGYTFGSGTRLTVV.

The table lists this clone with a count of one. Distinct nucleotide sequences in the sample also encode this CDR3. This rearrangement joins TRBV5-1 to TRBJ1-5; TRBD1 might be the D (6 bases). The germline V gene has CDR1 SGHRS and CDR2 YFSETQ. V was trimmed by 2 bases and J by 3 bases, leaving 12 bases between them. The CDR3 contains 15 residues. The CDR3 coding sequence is TGCGCCAGCAGCTTACAGGGCGGCTCCAATCAGCCCCAGCATTTT. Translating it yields CASSLQGGSNQPQHF.

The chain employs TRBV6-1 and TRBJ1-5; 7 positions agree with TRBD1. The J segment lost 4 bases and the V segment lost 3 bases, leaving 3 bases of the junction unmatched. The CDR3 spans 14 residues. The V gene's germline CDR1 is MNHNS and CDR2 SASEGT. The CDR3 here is CASSETGPNQPQHF. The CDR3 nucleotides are TGTGCCAGCAGTGAGACAGGGCCAAATCAGCCCCAGCATTTT.

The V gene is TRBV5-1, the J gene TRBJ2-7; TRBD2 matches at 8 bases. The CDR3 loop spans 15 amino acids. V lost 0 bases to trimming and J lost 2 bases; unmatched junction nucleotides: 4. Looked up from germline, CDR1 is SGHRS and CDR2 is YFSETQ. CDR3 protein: CASSLVAGNTYEQYF. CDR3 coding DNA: TGCGCCAGCAGCTTGGTAGCGGGAAACACCTACGAGCAGTACTTC.